These 10 T cell receptor beta chains were all obtained from the same sample, sequenced in a study of early T cells in non-severe SARS-CoV-2 infection. MiXCR, run by TCRdb on the 5' RACE reads, gives a single entry per CDR3 protein. The sample has some 57,000 distinct CDR3 sequences; 8.2% are singletons. The specimen was whole blood. These receptors were obtained from an adult who was a healthcare worker with PCR-confirmed SARS-CoV-2 infection or an uninfected control (not recorded which).

This clonotype was detected only a few times. The chain carries TRBV5-1 and TRBJ1-1, with 8 bases matching TRBD1. CDR3 size: 12 residues. In germline, CDR1 is SGHRS, CDR2 YFSETQ. Trimming took 4 bases from V and 9 from J; bases not matched to a gene: 5. The CDR3 DNA sequence: TGCGCCAGCAGCATCGACAGGGGAAAAGCTTTCTTT. Translation gives CASSIDRGKAFF. The variable domain in full, with the rest retrieved from reference TRBV5-1 and TRBJ1-1, is KAGVTQTPRYLIKTRGQQVTLSCSPISGHRSVSWYQQTPGQGLQFLFEYFSETQRNKGNFPGRFSGRQFSNSRSEMNVSTLELGDSALYLCASSIDRGKAFFGQGTRLTVV.

There are many counts of this clonotype. The chain employs TRBV7-2 and TRBJ1-2; 7 nucleotides align to TRBD1. The ends lost 5 bases at V and 4 bases at J; junction bases unmatched: 7. The CDR3 spans 14 residues. CDR1 SGHTA and CDR2 FQGNSA come from the germline V gene. CDR3 sequence: CASSPRTGTYGYTF. The CDR3 coding sequence is TGTGCCAGCAGCCCTAGGACAGGAACCTATGGCTACACCTTC. The whole variable domain, filled in from reference TRBV7-2 and TRBJ1-2, reads GAGVSQSPSNKVTEKGKDVELRCDPISGHTALYWYRQSLGQGLEFLIYFQGNSAPDKSGLPSDRFSAERTGGSVSTLTIQRTQQEDSAVYLCASSPRTGTYGYTFGSGTRLTVV.

This clonotype was seen a handful of times. This chain uses TRBV10-3 with TRBJ2-1; 9 bases are shared with TRBD2. This CDR3 is 17 amino acids long. The germline V gene encodes CDR1 ENHRY and CDR2 SYGVKD. Unmatched junction bases numbered 5, after V lost 2 bases and J lost 0 bases. The chain's CDR3 is CAISEVGTSFSYNEQFF. CDR3 nucleotides: TGTGCCATCAGTGAGGTGGGGACTAGCTTCTCCTACAATGAGCAGTTCTTC.

This chain links TRBV19 with TRBJ1-2; D might be TRBD1 (5 bases). Trimming cost V 6 bases and J 4 bases, with 15 bases left between them. CDR1 is LNHDA, CDR2 SQIVND, per germline (reference sequence). The CDR3 totals 14 residues. The CDR3 DNA sequence: TGTGCCAGTAGGCCCCCGGGGACGGGCTATGGCTACACCTTC. It codes for CASRPPGTGYGYTF. The variable domain in full, completed from reference TRBV19 and TRBJ1-2, reads DGGITQSPKYLFRKEGQNVTLSCEQNLNHDAMYWYRQDPGQGLRLIYYSQIVNDFQKGDIAEGYSVSREKKESFPLTVTSAQKNPTAFYLCASRPPGTGYGYTFGSGTRLTVV.

A few counts support this clonotype. This chain links TRBV5-6 with TRBJ2-7; D is uncertain. Germline values: CDR1 SGHDT, CDR2 YYEEEE. V lost 0 bases to trimming and J lost 0 bases, with 7 bases between them. CDR3 length: 14 residues. DNA for the CDR3: TGTGCCAGCAGCTTGGGTATGGGCTCCTACGAGCAGTACTTC. The encoded protein is CASSLGMGSYEQYF.

In this sample, this clonotype turned up many times. The chain's CDR3 is CASSQETGLYYEQYF. In DNA, the CDR3 is TGCGCCAGCAGCCAAGAAACAGGGCTGTACTACGAGCAGTACTTC. The chain joins TRBV4-1 to TRBJ2-7; a possible D gene is TRBD1 (6 bases). Per the germline V gene, CDR1 is MGHRA and CDR2 is YSYEKL. V lost 0 bases and J lost 3, with 12 bases in between. The CDR3 consists of 15 residues.

The chain couples TRBV20-1 to TRBJ1-5, with D perhaps matching TRBD1 (5 bases). The CDR3 is 12 residues long. Trimming took off 6 bases at V and 5 bases at J, with 11 bases between the two ends. CDR1 and CDR2 from the germline V gene are DFQATT and SNEGSKA (reference sequence). The CDR3 DNA reads as TGCAGTGCCCGCGCGGGGGATCAGCCCCAGCATTTT. It yields the protein CSARAGDQPQHF.

This clonotype was picked up a small number of times. The chain couples TRBV29-1 to TRBJ1-6; D is unclear. With 5 bases removed from V and 6 bases from J, the gap between germline ends came to 11 bases. The CDR3 sequence is 13 residues long. Germline lookup yields CDR1 SQVTM and CDR2 ANQGSEA. The CDR3 DNA reads TGCAGCGTTCTCGAGGATTTTAATTCACCCCTCCACTTT. Translation gives CSVLEDFNSPLHF.

The V gene is TRBV7-9, the J gene TRBJ2-7; no firm D call. Germline V gene data show CDR1 as SEHNR and CDR2 as FQNEAQ (reference sequence). This CDR3 spans 14 amino acids. V was shortened by 1 base and J by 0 bases, with 7 bases between the two germline ends. CDR3 sequence (DNA): TGTGCCAGCAGCTTAGATCCGTCCTCCTACGAGCAGTACTTC. Amino acid sequence: CASSLDPSSYEQYF.

At least ten counts were recorded for this clonotype. CDR3 in DNA: TGTGCCAGCAGTTTTCCCGGGGAGGACGAGCAGTACTTC. Translation: CASSFPGEDEQYF. V is TRBV28 and J is TRBJ2-7, with D tentatively TRBD2 (6 bases). The CDR3 is 13 amino acids. The V end was cut by 3 bases, the J end by 5 bases, with 11 bases between. CDR1 is MDHEN and CDR2 is SYDVKM in the germline V gene.